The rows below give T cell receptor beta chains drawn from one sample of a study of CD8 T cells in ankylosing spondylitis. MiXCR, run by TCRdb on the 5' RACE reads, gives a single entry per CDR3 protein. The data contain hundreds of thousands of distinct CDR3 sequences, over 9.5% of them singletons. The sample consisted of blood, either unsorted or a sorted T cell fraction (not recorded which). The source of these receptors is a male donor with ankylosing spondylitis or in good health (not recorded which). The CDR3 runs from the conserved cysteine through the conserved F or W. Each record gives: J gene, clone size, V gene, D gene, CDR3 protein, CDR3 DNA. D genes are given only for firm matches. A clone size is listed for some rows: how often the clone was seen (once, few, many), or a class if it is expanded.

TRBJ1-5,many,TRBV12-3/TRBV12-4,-,CASSLVDSNQPQHF,TGTGCCAGCAGTTTAGTAGATAGCAATCAGCCCCAGCATTTT
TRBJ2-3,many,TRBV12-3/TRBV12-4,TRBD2,CASSPTGGSTDTQYF,TGTGCCAGCAGTCCTACGGGGGGGTCCACAGATACGCAGTATTTT
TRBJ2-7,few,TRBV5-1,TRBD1,CASGTGGNEQYF,TGCGCCAGCGGGACAGGGGGCAACGAGCAGTACTTC
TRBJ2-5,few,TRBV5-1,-,CASSLETQVPPGETQYF,TGCGCCAGCAGCTTGGAGACACAGGTCCCACCAGGGGAGACCCAGTACTTC
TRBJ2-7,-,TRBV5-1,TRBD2,CASSTVAGGHEQYF,TGCGCCAGCAGCACTGTAGCGGGGGGGCACGAGCAGTACTTC
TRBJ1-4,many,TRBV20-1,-,CSARDRGSANEKLFF,TGCAGTGCTAGAGATCGCGGTTCGGCTAATGAAAAACTGTTTTTT
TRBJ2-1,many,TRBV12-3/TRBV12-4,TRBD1,CASAPGGAYNEQFF,TGTGCCAGCGCCCCAGGGGGCGCCTACAATGAGCAGTTCTTC
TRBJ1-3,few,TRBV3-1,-,CASSLKRWRDGYSGNTIYF,TGTGCCAGCAGCCTTAAGAGGTGGCGGGACGGCTACTCTGGAAACACCATATATTTT
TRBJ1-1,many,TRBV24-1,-,CATSEQPGAEAFF,TGTGCCACCAGTGAGCAACCAGGGGCTGAAGCTTTCTTT
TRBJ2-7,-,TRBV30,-,CALGRSYEQYF,TGTGCCTTGGGACGGTCCTACGAGCAGTACTTC
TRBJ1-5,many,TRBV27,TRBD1,CASSGQGFQPQHF,TGTGCCAGCAGTGGACAGGGGTTTCAGCCCCAGCATTTT
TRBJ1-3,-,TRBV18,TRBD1,CASSPDRAGGNTIYF,TGTGCCAGCTCACCAGACAGGGCCGGGGGAAACACCATATATTTT
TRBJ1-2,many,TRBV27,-,CASSLWGALGSNYGYTF,TGTGCCAGCAGTTTATGGGGGGCGCTGGGATCTAACTATGGCTACACCTTC